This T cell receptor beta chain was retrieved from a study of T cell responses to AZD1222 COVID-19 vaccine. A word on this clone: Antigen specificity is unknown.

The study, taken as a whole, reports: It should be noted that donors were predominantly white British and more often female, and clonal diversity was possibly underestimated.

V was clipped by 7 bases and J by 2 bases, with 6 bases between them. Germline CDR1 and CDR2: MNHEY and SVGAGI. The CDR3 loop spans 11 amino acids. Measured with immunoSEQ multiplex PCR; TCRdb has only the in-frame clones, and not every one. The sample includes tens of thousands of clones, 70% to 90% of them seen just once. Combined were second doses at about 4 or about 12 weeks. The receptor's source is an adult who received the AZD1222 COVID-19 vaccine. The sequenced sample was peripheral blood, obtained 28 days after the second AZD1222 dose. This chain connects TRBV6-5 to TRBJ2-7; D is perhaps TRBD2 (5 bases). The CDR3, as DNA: TGTGCCAGCACCGGGGCCTACGAGCAGTACTTC. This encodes CASTGAYEQYF.